This entry lists 13 T cell receptor beta chains sequenced from one sample in a study of post-analysis software for immune sequencing data. Study outcomes and limitations: Four to six TRBV segments were more frequent in patients than controls; TRBV5-6, TRBV5-1 and TRBV20-1 belonged to this group.

These TCRs' antigens remain unknown. Prepared libraries of TCR beta cDNA carried unique molecular identifiers. Via MiXCR, TCRdb re-called the PCR reads, giving one row per CDR3 protein. The repertoire holds about 680,000 distinct CDR3 sequences, with around 60% as singletons. The sequenced sample was blood. The source is a girl between 2 and 10 years old with multiple sclerosis.

The chain is built from TRBV12-3 or TRBV12-4 and TRBJ1-4; no clear D. V gave up 4 bases and J gave up 1 base, with 13 bases separating them. The CDR3 length is 16 residues. The CDR3 loop reads CASSSRMKGTNEKLFF. CDR3 in DNA: TGTGCCAGCAGTTCCCGAATGAAGGGAACTAATGAAAAACTGTTTTTT.

This clonotype was observed a few times. This chain connects TRBV6-1 to TRBJ2-1; TRBD2 is a possible D gene (5 bases). From germline, CDR1 is MNHNS and CDR2 SASEGT. The CDR3 is made up of 13 amino acids. Trimming removed 4 bases at V and 5 bases at J, with 9 bases between. CDR3 in DNA: TGTGCCAGCAGTGTAACTAGACACAATGAGCAGTTCTTC. Translation: CASSVTRHNEQFF.

This chain joins TRBV6-5 and TRBJ2-5; 8 bases agree with TRBD2. Trimming removed 3 bases from V and 7 bases from J; junction bases left unmatched: 10. The CDR3 covers 15 residues. Germline V gene lookup returns CDR1 MNHEY and CDR2 SVGAGI. In nucleotides, the CDR3 is TGTGCCAGCAGTTATACAGCGGGAGCGTCGGGGACCCAGTACTTC. It codes for CASSYTAGASGTQYF.

This rearrangement joins TRBV6-2 or TRBV6-3 to TRBJ2-5; D uncertain. The CDR3 has 14 amino acids. Germline V lookup: CDR1 MNHEY, CDR2 SVGEGT. Trimming removed 6 bases at V and 7 bases at J, with 18 bases between. The CDR3 sequence: CASSPRSPPGTQYF. The CDR3 DNA is TGTGCCAGCAGCCCGAGGTCCCCCCCAGGGACCCAGTACTTC.

This chain links TRBV7-9 with TRBJ2-7, with 11 bases that match TRBD2. The V and J ends lost 5 bases and 1 base, in that order; junction bases with no gene match: 4. The CDR3 loop spans 15 amino acids. Germline values: CDR1 SEHNR, CDR2 FQNEAQ (reference sequence). The CDR3 region is CASSPTSGGSYEQYF. The CDR3 DNA sequence: TGTGCCAGCAGCCCTACTAGCGGGGGTTCCTACGAGCAGTACTTC. The whole variable domain, filled in from reference TRBV7-9 and TRBJ2-7, reads DTGVSQNPRHKITKRGQNVTFRCDPISEHNRLYWYRQTLGQGPEFLTYFQNEAQLEKSRLLSDRFSAERPKGSFSTLEIQRTEQGDSAMYLCASSPTSGGSYEQYFGPGTRLTVT.

A single count supports this clonotype. The genes are TRBV12-3 or TRBV12-4 and TRBJ1-5; D possibly corresponds to TRBD1 (6 bases). The length of the CDR3 is 16 residues. Deletions cut 5 bases from V and 7 bases from J, with 21 bases between. CDR3 nucleotide sequence: TGTGCCAGCAGTCGATCCGGGACATTTAGGAAGCAGCCCCAGCATTTT. Its protein product is CASSRSGTFRKQPQHF.

The chain links TRBV10-3 to TRBJ2-3, with 8 bases that match TRBD2. This CDR3 contains 16 residues. V gave up 6 bases and J gave up 0 bases; unmatched junction bases: 8. Germline V gene lookup returns CDR1 ENHRY and CDR2 SYGVKD. CDR3 amino acids: CAISSSGGSSTDTQYF. CDR3 sequence (DNA): TGTGCCATCAGCTCAAGCGGGGGATCTAGCACAGATACGCAGTATTTT.

The J gene is TRBJ2-3, the V gene TRBV12-3 or TRBV12-4, with 8 nucleotides matching TRBD1. This CDR3 has 14 residues. Trimming removed 6 bases from V and 3 bases from J; junction bases left unmatched: 5. Here the CDR3 reads CASRIGQGTDTQYF. The CDR3 DNA follows: TGTGCCAGCAGGATCGGACAGGGAACAGATACGCAGTATTTT.

This chain connects TRBV5-6 to TRBJ2-3, with unresolved D. In germline, CDR1 is SGHDT, CDR2 YYEEEE. The CDR3 consists of 14 residues. The V and J ends lost 1 base and 4 bases respectively, with 10 bases between them. The CDR3 region has the DNA TGTGCCAGCAGCTTGCGTAGATATGCAGATACGCAGTATTTT. Translating it yields CASSLRRYADTQYF.

Comment on this clonotype: A much larger clone differs by one base, so this may be a read error. The chain links TRBV20-1 to TRBJ2-7; D might be TRBD1 (6 bases). The CDR3 loop spans 13 amino acids. Trimming removed 1 base at V and 0 bases at J, with 7 bases between. Per germline, CDR1 DFQATT and CDR2 SNEGSKA (reference sequence). CDR3 sequence: CSARGGPSYEQYF. CDR3 coding DNA: TGCAGTGCTAGAGGGGGGCCCTCCTACGAGCAGTACTTC.

The chain combines TRBV10-3 with TRBJ1-1; 7 bases are a match to TRBD1. The V gene end was trimmed by 3 bases and the J gene end by 3 bases; junction bases not matched to a gene: 4. This CDR3 is built from 14 residues. Germline assignment: CDR1 ENHRY and CDR2 SYGVKD. For the CDR3, the DNA is TGTGCCATCAGTGAAGGGGACAGCTACACTGAAGCTTTCTTT. Translating it yields CAISEGDSYTEAFF.

The rearrangement links TRBV10-3 to TRBJ2-3; no definite D call. V gave up 8 bases and J gave up 1 base, with 7 bases separating them. The CDR3 loop spans 12 amino acids. CDR1 and CDR2 (germline): ENHRY, SYGVKD. The CDR3 sequence: CAIALGTDTQYF. CDR3 nucleotide sequence: TGTGCCATCGCTTTAGGCACAGATACGCAGTATTTT.

The V call is TRBV20-1, the J call TRBJ2-2; TRBD1 aligns across 11 bases. Losses at the gene ends were 2 bases for V and 8 bases for J; bases not matched to a gene: 10. The CDR3 consists of 16 residues. CDR1 is DFQATT, CDR2 SNEGSKA, per germline (reference sequence). This CDR3 reads CSARLGQGARGGELFF. The CDR3 coding sequence is TGCAGTGCTAGACTCGGACAGGGGGCCCGCGGGGGGGAGCTGTTTTTT.